The clone carrying this T cell receptor (beta chain) was recorded once. What it recognizes is unknown. Germline CDR1 is ENHRY and CDR2 is SYGVKD. V lost 3 bases and J lost 5, with 15 bases in between. This CDR3 is 15 amino acids long. MiXCR was run by TCRdb on the multiplex PCR reads, yielding one entry per CDR3 protein. The sample includes over 130,000 distinct CDR3 sequences, approximately 29% of them seen just once. Samples came from axillary lymph nodes draining the breast cancer. This specimen comes from a study of breast tumors, draining lymph nodes, adjacent tissues. Study results and limitations: The data were judged consistent with most tumor T cells coming from lymph node and expanding in tumor.

The clonotype was recovered from a female donor with breast cancer. Some clones in this sample may be carry-over from other donors' samples. V and J are TRBV10-3 and TRBJ2-3, with D tentatively TRBD2 (7 bases). Input material: axillary lymph node tissue. In DNA, the CDR3 is TGTGCCATCAGTGAAGGAGGGGGGGTTGAAGATACGCAGTATTTT. Residues: CAISEGGGVEDTQYF.